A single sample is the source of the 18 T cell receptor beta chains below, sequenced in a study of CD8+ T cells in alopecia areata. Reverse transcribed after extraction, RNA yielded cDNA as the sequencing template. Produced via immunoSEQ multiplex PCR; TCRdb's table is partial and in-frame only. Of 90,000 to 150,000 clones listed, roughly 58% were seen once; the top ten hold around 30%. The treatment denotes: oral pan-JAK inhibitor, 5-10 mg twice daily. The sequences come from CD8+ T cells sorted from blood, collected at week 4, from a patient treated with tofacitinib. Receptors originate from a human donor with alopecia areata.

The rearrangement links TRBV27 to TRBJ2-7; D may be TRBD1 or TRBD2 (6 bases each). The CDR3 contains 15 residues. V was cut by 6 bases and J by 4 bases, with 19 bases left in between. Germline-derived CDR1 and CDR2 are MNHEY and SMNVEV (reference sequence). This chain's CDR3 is CASSRAGDRLYEQYF. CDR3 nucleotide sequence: TGTGCCAGCAGCCGAGCGGGTGACAGGCTTTACGAGCAGTACTTC.

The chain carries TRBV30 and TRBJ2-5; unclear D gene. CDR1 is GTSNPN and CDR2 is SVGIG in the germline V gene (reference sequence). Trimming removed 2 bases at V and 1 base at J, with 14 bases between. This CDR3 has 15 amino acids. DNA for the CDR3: TGTGCCTGGAGTTGGACCCAATCCCTCCAAGAGACCCAGTACTTC. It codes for CAWSWTQSLQETQYF.

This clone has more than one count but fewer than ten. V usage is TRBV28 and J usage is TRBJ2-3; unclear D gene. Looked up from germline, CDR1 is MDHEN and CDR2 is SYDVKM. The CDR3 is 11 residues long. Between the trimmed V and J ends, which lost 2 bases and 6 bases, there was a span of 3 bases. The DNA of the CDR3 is TGTGCCAGCAGTTTAGATGATACGCAGTATTTT. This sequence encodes CASSLDDTQYF.

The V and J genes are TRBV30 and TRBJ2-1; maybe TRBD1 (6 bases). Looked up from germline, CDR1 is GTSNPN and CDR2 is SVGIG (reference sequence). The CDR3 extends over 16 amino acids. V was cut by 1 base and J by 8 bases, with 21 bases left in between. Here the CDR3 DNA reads TGTGCCTGGAGTGCCCTAGGTAGACAGGTCAGGGATGAGCAGTTCTTC. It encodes CAWSALGRQVRDEQFF.

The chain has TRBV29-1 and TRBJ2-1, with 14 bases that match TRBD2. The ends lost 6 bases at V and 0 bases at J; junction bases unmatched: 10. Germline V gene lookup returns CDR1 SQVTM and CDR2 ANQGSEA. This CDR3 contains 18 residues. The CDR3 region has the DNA TGCAGCGTCCTTACCGGGACTAGCGGGGGCCCCTCCTACAATGAGCAGTTCTTC. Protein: CSVLTGTSGGPSYNEQFF.

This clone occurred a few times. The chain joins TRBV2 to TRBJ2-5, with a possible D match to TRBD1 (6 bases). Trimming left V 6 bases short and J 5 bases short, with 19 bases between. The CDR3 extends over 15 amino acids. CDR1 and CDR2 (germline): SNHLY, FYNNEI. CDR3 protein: CASSPMRSGVETQYF. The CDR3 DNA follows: TGTGCCAGCAGCCCAATGCGGTCAGGGGTCGAGACCCAGTACTTC.

The CDR3 protein is CASSEGASSDTQYF. In nucleotides, the CDR3 is TGTGCCAGCAGTGAAGGAGCATCTAGTGATACGCAGTATTTT. The chain couples TRBV6-1 to TRBJ2-3; unclear D gene. The CDR3 spans 14 residues. Looked up from germline, CDR1 is MNHNS and CDR2 is SASEGT. V was shortened by 1 base and J by 6 bases, with 11 bases between the two germline ends.

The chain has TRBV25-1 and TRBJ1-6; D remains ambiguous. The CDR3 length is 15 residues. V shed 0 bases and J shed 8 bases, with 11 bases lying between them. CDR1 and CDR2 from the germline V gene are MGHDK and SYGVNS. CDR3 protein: CASSEYLDLDSPLHF. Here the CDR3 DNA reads TGTGCCAGCAGTGAATACCTTGACCTGGATTCACCCCTCCACTTT.

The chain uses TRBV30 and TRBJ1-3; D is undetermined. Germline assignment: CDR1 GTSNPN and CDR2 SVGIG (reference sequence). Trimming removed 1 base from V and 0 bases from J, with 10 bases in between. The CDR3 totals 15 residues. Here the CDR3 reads CAWSAMRVSGNTIYF. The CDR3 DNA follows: TGTGCCTGGAGTGCAATGCGGGTCTCTGGAAACACCATATATTTT.

CDR3 sequence reads: CASSVPLYNEQFF. The CDR3 DNA reads as TGTGCCAGCAGCGTACCACTTTACAATGAGCAGTTCTTC. The chain is built from TRBV7-2 and TRBJ2-1; D not resolved. In germline, CDR1 is SGHTA, CDR2 FQGNSA. V dropped 5 bases and J dropped 4 bases, with 9 bases sitting between them. The CDR3 is made up of 13 amino acids.

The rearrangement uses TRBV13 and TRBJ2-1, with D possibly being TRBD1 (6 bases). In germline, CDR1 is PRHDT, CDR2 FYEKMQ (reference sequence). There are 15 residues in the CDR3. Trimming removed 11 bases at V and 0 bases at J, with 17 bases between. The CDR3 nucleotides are TGTGCCGTTCCAAGGACAGAAAACTCCTACAATGAGCAGTTCTTC. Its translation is CAVPRTENSYNEQFF.

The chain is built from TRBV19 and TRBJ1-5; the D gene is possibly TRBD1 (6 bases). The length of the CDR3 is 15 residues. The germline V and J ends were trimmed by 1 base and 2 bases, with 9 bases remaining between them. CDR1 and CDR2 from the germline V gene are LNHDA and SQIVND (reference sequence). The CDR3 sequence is CASSIVEGGNQPQHF. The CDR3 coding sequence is TGTGCCAGTAGTATAGTAGAGGGGGGCAATCAGCCCCAGCATTTT.

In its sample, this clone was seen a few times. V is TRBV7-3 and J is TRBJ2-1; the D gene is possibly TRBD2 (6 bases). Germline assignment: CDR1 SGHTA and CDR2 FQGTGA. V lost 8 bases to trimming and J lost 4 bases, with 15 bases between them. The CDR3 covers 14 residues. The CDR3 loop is CASSFEGTYNEQFF. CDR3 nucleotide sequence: TGTGCCAGCTCCTTCGAGGGGACTTACAATGAGCAGTTCTTC.

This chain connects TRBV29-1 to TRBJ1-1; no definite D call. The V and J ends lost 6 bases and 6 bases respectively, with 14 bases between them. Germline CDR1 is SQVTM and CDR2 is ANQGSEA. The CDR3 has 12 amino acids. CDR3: CSVEADFAEAFF. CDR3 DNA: TGCAGCGTGGAGGCAGATTTCGCTGAAGCTTTCTTT.

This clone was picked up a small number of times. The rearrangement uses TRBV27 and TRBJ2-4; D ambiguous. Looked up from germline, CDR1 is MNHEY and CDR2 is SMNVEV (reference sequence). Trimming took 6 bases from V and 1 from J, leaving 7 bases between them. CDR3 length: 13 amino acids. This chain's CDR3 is CASRALAKNIQYF. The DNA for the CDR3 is TGTGCCAGCAGGGCCCTGGCCAAAAACATTCAGTACTTC.

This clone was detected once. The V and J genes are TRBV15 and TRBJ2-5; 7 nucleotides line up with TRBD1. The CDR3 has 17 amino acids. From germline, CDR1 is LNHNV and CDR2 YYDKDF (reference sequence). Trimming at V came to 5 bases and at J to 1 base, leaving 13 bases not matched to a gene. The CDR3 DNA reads TGTGCCACCAGCGACACAAAGGACAGGCGCGTCCAAGAGACCCAGTACTTC. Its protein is CATSDTKDRRVQETQYF.

Here the CDR3 DNA reads TGTGCCTGGAGTGTTGGCAGGGACGAGCAGTACTTC. Its translation: CAWSVGRDEQYF. V and J are TRBV30 and TRBJ2-7, with D possibly TRBD1 on 5 matching bases. Trimming stripped 0 bases from V and 5 bases from J, with 8 bases between. There are 12 residues in the CDR3. From germline, CDR1 is GTSNPN and CDR2 SVGIG (reference sequence).

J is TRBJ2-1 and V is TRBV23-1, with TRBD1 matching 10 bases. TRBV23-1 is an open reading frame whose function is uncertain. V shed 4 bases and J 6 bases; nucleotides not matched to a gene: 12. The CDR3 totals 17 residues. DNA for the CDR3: TGCGCCAGCAGTCCCTCGGGAGGTGACAGGGGGCGCAATGAGCAGTTCTTC. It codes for CASSPSGGDRGRNEQFF.